One TCR beta chain is described in this entry. These data come from a study of blood T cell repertoires in COVID-19. TCRdb's copy holds only in-frame clones and misses some; the assay was immunoSEQ multiplex PCR. The repertoire consists of roughly 86,000 clones, with less than 85% occurring once and the leading ten covering roughly 8.2%. Sequencing input: peripheral blood. This receptor was taken from a man aged 45 to 65 who had recovered from COVID-19.

The CDR3 region has the DNA TGTGCCAGTAGTGTCAACCCCCGACAGCGCAATCAGCCCCAGCATTTT. This translates into CASSVNPRQRNQPQHF. The V and J genes are TRBV19 and TRBJ1-5; TRBD1 is a possible D gene (5 bases). CDR3 length: 16 amino acids. Trimming took off 5 bases at V and 2 bases at J, with 16 bases between the two ends. Germline loops: CDR1 LNHDA, CDR2 SQIVND (reference sequence).